The present entry profiles one T cell receptor beta chain with its context. What it binds is not known. Looked up from germline, CDR1 is SGHTA and CDR2 is FQGTGA. The CDR3 extends over 15 amino acids. The ends lost 2 bases at V and 3 bases at J; junction bases unmatched: 6. The source of the sample is a study of cytomegalovirus exposure and HLA in healthy donors. Study-level findings and limits: An apparent linkage of common viral pathogens to several of the most significant clusters emerged in a later analysis.

The PCR was carried out with 60 Vbeta primers and 13 Jbeta primers. Profiled with immunoSEQ multiplex PCR; TCRdb holds only in-frame clones, not every one. The sample lists about 120,000 clones, around 76% occurring once. The clonotype originates from a man in his fifties or sixties in good health and CMV-seropositive. This chain links TRBV7-3 with TRBJ2-7; TRBD2 matches 8 bases. The sequenced sample was PBMCs. The CDR3 region has the DNA TGTGCCAGCAGCTTAGGGGCGGGAGGACACTACGAGCAGTACTTC. This translates into CASSLGAGGHYEQYF.